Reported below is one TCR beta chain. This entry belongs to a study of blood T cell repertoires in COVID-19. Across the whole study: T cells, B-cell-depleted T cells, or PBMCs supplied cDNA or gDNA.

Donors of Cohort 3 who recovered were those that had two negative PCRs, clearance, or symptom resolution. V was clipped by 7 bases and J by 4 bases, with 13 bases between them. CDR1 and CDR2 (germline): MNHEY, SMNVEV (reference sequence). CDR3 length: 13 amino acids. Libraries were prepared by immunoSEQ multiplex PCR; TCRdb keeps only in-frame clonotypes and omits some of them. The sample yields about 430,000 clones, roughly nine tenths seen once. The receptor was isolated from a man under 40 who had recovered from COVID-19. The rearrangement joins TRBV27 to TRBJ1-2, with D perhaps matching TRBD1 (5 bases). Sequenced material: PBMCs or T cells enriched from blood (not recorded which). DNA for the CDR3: TGTGCCAGCAAGGGTCAGGGCCTCTATGGCTACACCTTC. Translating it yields CASKGQGLYGYTF.